The present TCR beta chain was sequenced within a study of T cell responses to AZD1222 COVID-19 vaccine. Germline CDR1 is MDHEN and CDR2 is SYDVKM. V lost 6 bases and J lost 9; bases outside the gene matches: 9. CDR3 length: 15 amino acids. The protocol was immunoSEQ multiplex PCR, while the TCRdb copy is restricted to in-frame clones and leaves out a portion. The table includes 46,000 or so clones, 70% to 80% detected once. This clone was counted once. The rearrangement links TRBV28 to TRBJ2-1; 12 nucleotides line up with TRBD2. This receptor was identified in an adult in good health. Sample: peripheral blood, taken on day 0 of AZD1222 vaccination. In nucleotides, the CDR3 is TGTGCCAGCAGCTCTTCTAGCGGGGGGGCCCTTGAGCAGTTCTTC. Protein: CASSSSSGGALEQFF.